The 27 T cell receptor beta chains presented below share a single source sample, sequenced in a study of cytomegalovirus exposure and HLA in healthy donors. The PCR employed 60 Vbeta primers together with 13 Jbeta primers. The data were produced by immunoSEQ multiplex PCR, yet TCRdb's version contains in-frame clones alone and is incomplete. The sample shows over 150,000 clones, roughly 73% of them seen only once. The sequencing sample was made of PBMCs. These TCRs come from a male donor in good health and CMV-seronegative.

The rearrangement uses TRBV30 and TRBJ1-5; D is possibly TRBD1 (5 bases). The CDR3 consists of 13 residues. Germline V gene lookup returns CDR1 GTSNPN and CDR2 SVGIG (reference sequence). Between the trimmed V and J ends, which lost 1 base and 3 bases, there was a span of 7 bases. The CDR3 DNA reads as TGTGCCTGGAGTGCACAGGACAATCAGCCCCAGCATTTT. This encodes CAWSAQDNQPQHF.

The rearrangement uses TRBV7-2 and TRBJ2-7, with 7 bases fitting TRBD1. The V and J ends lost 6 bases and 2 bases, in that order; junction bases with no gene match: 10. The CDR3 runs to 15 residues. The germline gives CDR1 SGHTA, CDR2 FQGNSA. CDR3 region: CASSSRQGATYEQYF. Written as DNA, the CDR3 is TGTGCCAGCAGTTCCCGACAGGGCGCCACCTACGAGCAGTACTTC.

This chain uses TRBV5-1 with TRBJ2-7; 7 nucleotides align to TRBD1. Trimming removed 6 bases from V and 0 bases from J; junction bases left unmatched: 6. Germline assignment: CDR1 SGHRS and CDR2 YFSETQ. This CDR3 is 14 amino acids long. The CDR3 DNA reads TGCGCCAGCAACCCCCGGGACAGCTCCTACGAGCAGTACTTC. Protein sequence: CASNPRDSSYEQYF.

The CDR3 spells CASSVRMRETQYF. The CDR3 DNA follows: TGTGCCAGCAGTGTCCGCATGCGAGAGACCCAGTACTTC. The chain joins TRBV27 to TRBJ2-5; D unresolved. With 5 bases removed from V and 4 bases from J, the gap between germline ends came to 11 bases. The CDR3 is 13 residues long. CDR1 is MNHEY and CDR2 is SMNVEV in the germline V gene (reference sequence).

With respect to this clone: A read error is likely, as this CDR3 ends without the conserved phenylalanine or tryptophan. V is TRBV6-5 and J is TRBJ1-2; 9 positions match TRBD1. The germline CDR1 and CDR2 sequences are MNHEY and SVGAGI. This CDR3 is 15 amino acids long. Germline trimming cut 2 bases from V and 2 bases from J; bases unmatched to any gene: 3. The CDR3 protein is CASSYRTGANYGYTL. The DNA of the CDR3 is TGTGCCAGCAGTTACCGGACAGGGGCCAACTATGGCTACACCCTC.

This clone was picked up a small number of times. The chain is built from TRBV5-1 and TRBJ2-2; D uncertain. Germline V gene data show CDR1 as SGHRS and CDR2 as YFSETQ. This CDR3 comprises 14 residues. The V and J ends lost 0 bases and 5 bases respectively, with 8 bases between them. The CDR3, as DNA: TGCGCCAGCAGCTTGGGGCAGTCAACCGGGGAGCTGTTTTTT. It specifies CASSLGQSTGELFF.

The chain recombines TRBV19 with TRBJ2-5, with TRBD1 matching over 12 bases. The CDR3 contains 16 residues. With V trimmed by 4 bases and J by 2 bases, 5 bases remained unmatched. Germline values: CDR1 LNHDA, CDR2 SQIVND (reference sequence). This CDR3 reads CASSTGTGGLQETQYF. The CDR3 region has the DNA TGTGCCAGTAGTACCGGGACAGGGGGCTTACAAGAGACCCAGTACTTC.

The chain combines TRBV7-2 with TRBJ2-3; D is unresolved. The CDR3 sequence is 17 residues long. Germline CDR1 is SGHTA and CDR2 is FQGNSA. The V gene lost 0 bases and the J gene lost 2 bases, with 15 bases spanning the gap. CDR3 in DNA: TGTGCCAGCAGCTTAGCCTTTTATTCCGGGTTCACAGATACGCAGTATTTT. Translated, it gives CASSLAFYSGFTDTQYF.

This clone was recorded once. Here the CDR3 reads CATTTGQGLPSEQYF. In DNA, the CDR3 is TGCGCCACTACTACCGGGCAGGGGCTCCCTAGCGAGCAGTACTTC. V is TRBV10-2 and J is TRBJ2-7; possibly TRBD1 for D (6 bases). Germline CDR1 WSHSY, CDR2 SAAADI. CDR3 length: 15 amino acids. V lost 10 bases, J lost 6 bases, and 25 bases lay in between.

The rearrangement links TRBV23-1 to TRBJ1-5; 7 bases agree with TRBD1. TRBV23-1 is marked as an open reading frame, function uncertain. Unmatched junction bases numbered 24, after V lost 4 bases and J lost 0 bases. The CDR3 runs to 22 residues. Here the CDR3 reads CASSRRSFDPDRDLYSNQPQHF. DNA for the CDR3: TGCGCCAGCAGTCGCCGGTCGTTCGACCCAGACAGGGATCTTTATAGCAATCAGCCCCAGCATTTT.

The CDR3 DNA is TGTGCCAGCAGTGATCAGGGGCCGGGCTATGGCTACACCTTC. This encodes CASSDQGPGYGYTF. The chain recombines TRBV25-1 with TRBJ1-2, with D maybe TRBD1 (6 bases). Germline loops: CDR1 MGHDK, CDR2 SYGVNS. Trimming took 3 bases from V and 4 from J, leaving 12 bases between them. This CDR3 has 14 amino acids.

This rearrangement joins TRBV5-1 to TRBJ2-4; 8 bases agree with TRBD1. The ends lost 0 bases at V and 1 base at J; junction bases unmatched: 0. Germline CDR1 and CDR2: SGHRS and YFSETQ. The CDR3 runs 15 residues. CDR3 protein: CASSLGTGAKNIQYF. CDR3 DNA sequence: TGCGCCAGCAGCTTGGGGACAGGGGCCAAAAACATTCAGTACTTC.

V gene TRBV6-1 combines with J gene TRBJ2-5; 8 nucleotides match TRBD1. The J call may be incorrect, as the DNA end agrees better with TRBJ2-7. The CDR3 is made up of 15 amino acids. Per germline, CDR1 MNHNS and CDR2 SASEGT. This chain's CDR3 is CASSEAVTGEYEQYF. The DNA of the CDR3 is TGTGCCAGCAGTGAAGCCGTGACAGGGGAGTACGAGCAGTACTTC.

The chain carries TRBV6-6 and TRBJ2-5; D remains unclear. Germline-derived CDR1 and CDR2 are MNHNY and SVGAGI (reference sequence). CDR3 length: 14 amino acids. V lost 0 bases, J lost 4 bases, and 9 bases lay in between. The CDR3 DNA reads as TGTGCCAGCAGTTACTCTCGAGCTCGAGAGACCCAGTACTTC. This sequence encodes CASSYSRARETQYF.

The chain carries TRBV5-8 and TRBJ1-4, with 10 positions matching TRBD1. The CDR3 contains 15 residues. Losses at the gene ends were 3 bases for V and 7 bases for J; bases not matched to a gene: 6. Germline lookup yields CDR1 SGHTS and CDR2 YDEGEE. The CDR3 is CASSSGGTGVEKLFF. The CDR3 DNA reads TGTGCCAGCAGCTCGGGGGGGACAGGGGTTGAAAAACTGTTTTTT.

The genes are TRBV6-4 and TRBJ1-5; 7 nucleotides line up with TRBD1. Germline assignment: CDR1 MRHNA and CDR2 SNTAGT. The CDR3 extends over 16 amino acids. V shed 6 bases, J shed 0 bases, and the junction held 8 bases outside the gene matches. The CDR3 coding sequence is TGTGCCAGCAGGGGTTGGGACAGCTATAGCAATCAGCCCCAGCATTTT. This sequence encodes CASRGWDSYSNQPQHF.

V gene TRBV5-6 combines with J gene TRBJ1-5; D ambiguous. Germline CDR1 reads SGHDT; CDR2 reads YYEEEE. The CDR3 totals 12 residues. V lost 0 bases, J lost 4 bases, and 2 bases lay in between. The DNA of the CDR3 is TGTGCCAGCAGCTTGGCTAATCAGCCCCAGCATTTT. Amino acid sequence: CASSLANQPQHF.

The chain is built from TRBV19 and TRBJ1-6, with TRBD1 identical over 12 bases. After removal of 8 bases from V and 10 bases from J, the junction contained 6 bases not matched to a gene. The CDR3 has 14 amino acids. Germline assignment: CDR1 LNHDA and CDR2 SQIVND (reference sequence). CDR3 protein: CASGLGTGGSPLHF. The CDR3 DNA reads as TGTGCCAGTGGCTTAGGGACAGGGGGCTCACCCCTCCACTTT.

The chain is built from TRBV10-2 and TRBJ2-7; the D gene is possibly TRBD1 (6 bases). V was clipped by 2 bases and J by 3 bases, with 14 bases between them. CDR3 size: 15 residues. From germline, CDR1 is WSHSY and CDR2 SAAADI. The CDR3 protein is CASSERPRGSYEQYF. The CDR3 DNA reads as TGCGCCAGCAGTGAGCGGCCCAGGGGCAGCTACGAGCAGTACTTC.

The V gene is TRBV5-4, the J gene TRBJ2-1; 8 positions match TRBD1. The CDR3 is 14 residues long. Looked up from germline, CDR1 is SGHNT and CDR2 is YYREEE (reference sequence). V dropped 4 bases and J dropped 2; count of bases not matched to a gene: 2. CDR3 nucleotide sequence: TGTGCCAGCAGCACGGACAGGGCCTACAATGAGCAGTTCTTC. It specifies CASSTDRAYNEQFF.

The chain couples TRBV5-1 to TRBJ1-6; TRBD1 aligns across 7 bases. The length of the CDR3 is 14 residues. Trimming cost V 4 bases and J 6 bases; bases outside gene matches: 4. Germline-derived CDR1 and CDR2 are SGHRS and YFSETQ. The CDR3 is CASSKGAANSPLHF. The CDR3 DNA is TGCGCCAGCAGCAAGGGGGCAGCTAATTCACCCCTCCACTTT.

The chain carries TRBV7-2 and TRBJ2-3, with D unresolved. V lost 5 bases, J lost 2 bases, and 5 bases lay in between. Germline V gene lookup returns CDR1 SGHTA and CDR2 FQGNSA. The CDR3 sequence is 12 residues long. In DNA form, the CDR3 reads TGTGCCAGCAGCGCCTACACAGATACGCAGTATTTT. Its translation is CASSAYTDTQYF. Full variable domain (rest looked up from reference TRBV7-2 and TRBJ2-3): GAGVSQSPSNKVTEKGKDVELRCDPISGHTALYWYRQSLGQGLEFLIYFQGNSAPDKSGLPSDRFSAERTGGSVSTLTIQRTQQEDSAVYLCASSAYTDTQYFGPGTRLTVL.

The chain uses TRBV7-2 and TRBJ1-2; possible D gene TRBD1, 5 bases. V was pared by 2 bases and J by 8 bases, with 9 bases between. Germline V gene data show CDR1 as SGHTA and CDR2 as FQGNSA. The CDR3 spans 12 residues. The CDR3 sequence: CASSLFQGGYTF. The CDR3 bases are TGTGCCAGCAGCTTATTCCAGGGAGGCTACACCTTC.

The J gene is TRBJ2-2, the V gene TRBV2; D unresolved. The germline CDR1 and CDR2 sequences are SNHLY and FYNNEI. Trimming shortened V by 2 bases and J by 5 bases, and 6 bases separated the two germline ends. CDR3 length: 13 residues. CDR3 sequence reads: CASSEQSTGELFF. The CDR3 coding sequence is TGTGCCAGCAGTGAACAGTCTACCGGGGAGCTGTTTTTT. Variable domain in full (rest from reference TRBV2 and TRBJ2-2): EPEVTQTPSHQVTQMGQEVILRCVPISNHLYFYWYRQILGQKVEFLVSFYNNEISEKSEIFDDQFSVERPDGSNFTLKIRSTKLEDSAMYFCASSEQSTGELFFGEGSRLTVL.

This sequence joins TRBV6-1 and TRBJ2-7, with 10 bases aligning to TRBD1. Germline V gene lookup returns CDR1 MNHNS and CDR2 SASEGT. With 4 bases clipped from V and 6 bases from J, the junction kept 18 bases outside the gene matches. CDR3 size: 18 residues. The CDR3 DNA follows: TGTGCCAGCAGTGCCTTTTATCTCGTGGGACAGGGGAGTTCCGAGCAGTACTTC. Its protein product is CASSAFYLVGQGSSEQYF.

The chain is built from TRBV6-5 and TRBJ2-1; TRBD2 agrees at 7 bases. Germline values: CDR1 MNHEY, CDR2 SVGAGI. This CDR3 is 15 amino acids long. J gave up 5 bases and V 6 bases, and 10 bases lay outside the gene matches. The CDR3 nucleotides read TGTGCCAGCAGAAGATCGGGACTACAAAACAATGAGCAGTTCTTC. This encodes CASRRSGLQNNEQFF.

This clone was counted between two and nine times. CDR3 amino acids: CASSNQQGANEKLFF. CDR3 DNA sequence: TGTGCCAGCAGCAATCAACAGGGGGCTAATGAAAAACTGTTTTTT. The gene calls are TRBV7-2 and TRBJ1-4; 8 bases match TRBD1. Looked up from germline, CDR1 is SGHTA and CDR2 is FQGNSA. The V segment lost 5 bases and the J segment 3 bases; nucleotides outside the gene matches: 5. This CDR3 is 15 amino acids long. The whole variable domain, remainder taken from reference TRBV7-2 and TRBJ1-4, is GAGVSQSPSNKVTEKGKDVELRCDPISGHTALYWYRQSLGQGLEFLIYFQGNSAPDKSGLPSDRFSAERTGGSVSTLTIQRTQQEDSAVYLCASSNQQGANEKLFFGSGTQLSVL.